These 7 T cell receptor beta chains originate from one sample sequenced in a study of persistence of HIV-infected CD4 T cells. The libraries were made with immunoSEQ version 4 in survey mode. The protocol was immunoSEQ multiplex PCR, while the TCRdb copy is restricted to in-frame clones and leaves out a portion. This repertoire shows around 42,000 clones, around 82% found once; its top ten account for 14%. The antigens these receptors bind are not known. An overlapping HIV-1 Gag peptide pool stimulated these cells at approximately 1 ug/peptide/mL. CD40L-negative CD69-negative CD45RO-high memory CD4+ T cells were sorted as populations depleted of antigen-responding cells. The sequencing used CD4+ T cells sorted from PBMCs after roughly 18-hour stimulation, collected from a patient who received antiretroviral therapy. The origin of the receptors is an adult man with HIV who was CMV-seropositive.

The chain links TRBV7-8 to TRBJ2-3; maybe TRBD2 (7 bases). In germline, CDR1 is SGHVS, CDR2 FQNEAQ. This CDR3 is 15 amino acids long. V lost 5 bases and J 0 bases, leaving 12 bases between the germline ends. The CDR3, as DNA: TGTGCCAGCAGCAGAGGGGGGGCGAGCACAGATACGCAGTATTTT. Its translation is CASSRGGASTDTQYF.

This clone was seen a single time. This chain uses TRBV30 with TRBJ2-1; 10 bases are shared with TRBD2. Germline CDR1 reads GTSNPN; CDR2 reads SVGIG (reference sequence). The CDR3 is made up of 14 amino acids. Trimming removed 7 bases from V and 7 bases from J; junction bases left unmatched: 10. CDR3 nucleotide sequence: TGTGCCTTACCAGCGGGGGGGCAAAGAAATGAGCAGTTCTTC. As protein: CALPAGGQRNEQFF.

CDR3: CASSASYEQYF. The CDR3 DNA reads as TGTGCCAGCAGCGCGAGTTACGAGCAGTACTTC. V gene TRBV21-1 combines with J gene TRBJ2-7; TRBD2, as called in the table, went unchecked against the DNA. TRBV21-1 is marked as a pseudogene. The CDR3 runs 11 residues.

By its share, this clone is medium-sized. This chain links TRBV6-2 or TRBV6-3 with TRBJ1-2; 8 bases match TRBD1. This CDR3 has 13 amino acids. CDR1 MNHEY and CDR2 SVGEGT come from the germline V gene. V dropped 4 bases and J dropped 8; count of bases not matched to a gene: 6. The CDR3 coding sequence is TGTGCCAGCAGTTTCCGACAGGGGAACGGCTACACCTTC. It yields the protein CASSFRQGNGYTF.

This chain joins TRBV19 and TRBJ2-2; 11 positions agree with TRBD2. V lost 6 bases, J lost 4 bases, and 7 bases stayed unmatched. In germline, CDR1 is LNHDA, CDR2 SQIVND (reference sequence). The CDR3 loop spans 16 amino acids. As DNA, the CDR3 is TGTGCCAGTAGGACTAGCGGGGCCCCTGGCACCGGGGAGCTGTTTTTT. As protein: CASRTSGAPGTGELFF.

There are a few counts of this clone. The V call is TRBV7-9, the J call TRBJ2-2; 10 bases agree with TRBD2. Germline CDR1 is SEHNR and CDR2 is FQNEAQ (reference sequence). Germline trimming cut 2 bases from V and 6 bases from J; bases unmatched to any gene: 3. This CDR3 spans 15 amino acids. The CDR3 loop is CASSLMLAGAGELFF. The CDR3 nucleotides read TGTGCCAGCAGCTTAATGCTAGCGGGGGCCGGGGAGCTGTTTTTT.

The sample holds a few counts of this clone. CDR3 protein: CASSLRLGQGEKLFF. DNA of the CDR3: TGTGCCAGCAGCTTACGCCTAGGACAGGGTGAAAAACTGTTTTTT. V usage is TRBV7-9 and J usage is TRBJ1-4; 8 bases map to TRBD1. Germline CDR1 SEHNR, CDR2 FQNEAQ (reference sequence). This CDR3 region has 15 residues. After removal of 2 bases from V and 7 bases from J, the junction contained 6 bases not matched to a gene.